This TCR beta chain is from a study of cytomegalovirus exposure and HLA in healthy donors. Study-wide points: A few chains tied to CMV proved CMV antigen-specific in vitro. Judged likely to be a sequencing artifact was a cluster of highly shared sequence variants.

With regard to this clone: Its target is unknown.

Germline V CDR1 and CDR2: MNHEY, SMNVEV (reference sequence). This CDR3 contains 13 residues. With V trimmed by 2 bases and J by 7 bases, 3 bases remained unmatched. In the PCR, 60 Vbeta and 13 Jbeta primers were used. Per the study methods: Counted up in a later analysis, unique TCR beta chains came to 65 million to 100 million, with 9.5 million to 13 million shared. Sequencing used immunoSEQ multiplex PCR; TCRdb keeps in-frame clones, though not all of them. V and J calls and clone size are copied from that table; D and trimming were computed from the DNA. Of 100,000 to 150,000 clones in the sample, about 71% were seen once.

Material: PBMCs. This TCR was recovered from a woman aged 50 to 60 in good health and CMV-seronegative. The chain is built from TRBV27 and TRBJ1-2, with 8 nucleotides matching TRBD1. CDR3 nucleotides: TGTGCCAGCAGTTTAACAGACAGGGGTGGCTACACCTTC. Translating gives CASSLTDRGGYTF.